This passage covers 7 T cell receptor beta chains from one sample sequenced in a study of vaccination and CD4 T cells after COVID-19. The treatment is: approximately nine-day PBMC culture with coronavirus spike peptide pools or control peptides (ViraFEST assay). Sequenced with the Oncomine TCR Beta short-read assay was DNA taken from cultured CD4+ T cells. TCRdb passed the PCR reads through MiXCR, listing each CDR3 protein once. The table shows approximately 17,000 distinct CDR3 sequences, with 58% occurring only once. Their antigen targets remain unknown. The sample consisted of CD4+ T cells from blood, cultured in vitro, taken before SARS-CoV-2 vaccination. The receptors were gathered from a human donor who had recovered from COVID-19.

The V gene is TRBV2, the J gene TRBJ1-1; no firm D call. The CDR3 consists of 13 residues. Germline CDR1 SNHLY, CDR2 FYNNEI. V shed 6 bases and J shed 4 bases, with 12 bases lying between them. The CDR3 is CASSLSSATEAFF. CDR3 in DNA: TGTGCCAGCAGCCTTTCCTCTGCCACTGAAGCTTTCTTT.

V and J are TRBV20-1 and TRBJ2-3, with TRBD2 matching 13 bases. The CDR3 totals 18 residues. J gave up 3 bases and V 1 base, and 10 bases lay outside the gene matches. From germline, CDR1 is DFQATT and CDR2 SNEGSKA (reference sequence). The CDR3 nucleotides are TGCAGTGCTAGAGCACTAGCGGGAGGGCCGATGGAAACAGATACGCAGTATTTT. Protein sequence: CSARALAGGPMETDTQYF.

The chain joins TRBV6-5 to TRBJ1-2; the D gene is possibly TRBD1 (5 bases). V lost 0 bases and J lost 6, with 11 bases in between. The germline V gene has CDR1 MNHEY and CDR2 SVGAGI. This CDR3 has 14 residues. The CDR3 here is CASSYSIEGNGYTF. CDR3 in DNA: TGTGCCAGCAGTTACTCGATCGAGGGGAATGGCTACACCTTC.

This clonotype turned up a few times. The chain joins TRBV7-3 to TRBJ1-6; D is perhaps TRBD1 (5 bases). CDR3 length: 13 amino acids. CDR1 is SGHTA and CDR2 is FQGTGA in the germline V gene. V lost 1 base to trimming and J lost 7 bases, with 5 bases between them. CDR3 bases: TGTGCCAGCAGCTTAAACAGGAATTCACCCCTCCACTTT. Protein: CASSLNRNSPLHF.

The chain couples TRBV28 to TRBJ2-3; no definite D call. CDR1 MDHEN and CDR2 SYDVKM come from the germline V gene. The CDR3 has 12 residues. V gave up 3 bases and J gave up 5 bases, with 6 bases separating them. CDR3 sequence (DNA): TGTGCCAGCAGTTTGGTCGGAGATACGCAGTATTTT. It translates to CASSLVGDTQYF.

The genes are TRBV6-2 or TRBV6-3 and TRBJ1-5, with D possibly TRBD1 on 5 matching bases. V lost 6 bases and J 4 bases, leaving 28 bases between the germline ends. Germline loops: CDR1 MNHEY, CDR2 SVGEGT. This CDR3 spans 19 amino acids. The DNA of the CDR3 is TGTGCCAGCAGCCGAGGACATTACGTCGGGTGGGGGGAAAATCAGCCCCAGCATTTT. Translated: CASSRGHYVGWGENQPQHF.

V and J are TRBV20-1 and TRBJ1-4, with D tentatively TRBD1 (6 bases). V lost 1 base to trimming and J lost 4 bases, with 10 bases between them. CDR1 is DFQATT and CDR2 is SNEGSKA in the germline V gene (reference sequence). This CDR3 has 14 residues. DNA of the CDR3: TGCAGTGCTAGAGGGACAGTGAATAATGAAAAACTGTTTTTT. It specifies CSARGTVNNEKLFF.